Presented here are 9 T cell receptor beta chains from one specimen sequenced in a study of cytomegalovirus exposure and HLA in healthy donors. Data came from immunoSEQ multiplex PCR; TCRdb stores just in-frame clones and leaves some out. The table shows 99,000 or so clones, with about 86% occurring only once. Sequenced: PBMCs. The receptors stem from a woman between 18 and 30 years old in good health and CMV-seropositive.

The DNA for the CDR3 is TGTGCCAGCAGTTACTCCCGGGACAGGGAGTCCTACGAGCAGTACTTC. It encodes CASSYSRDRESYEQYF. This chain joins TRBV6-6 and TRBJ2-7; 9 bases are a match to TRBD1. The germline gives CDR1 MNHNY, CDR2 SVGAGI (reference sequence). Trimming removed 0 bases from V and 1 base from J; junction bases left unmatched: 4. The length of the CDR3 is 16 residues.

V gene TRBV6-5 combines with J gene TRBJ2-2; D is unresolved. The germline V and J ends were trimmed by 8 bases and 5 bases, with 6 bases remaining between them. In germline, CDR1 is MNHEY, CDR2 SVGAGI. This CDR3 region has 11 residues. The CDR3 DNA is TGTGCCAGCTATTCTACCGGGGAGCTGTTTTTT. This translates into CASYSTGELFF.

V and J are TRBV9 and TRBJ2-5; tentative D call: TRBD1 (5 bases). Germline V gene lookup returns CDR1 SGDLS and CDR2 YYNGEE. The V end was cut by 4 bases, the J end by 2 bases, with 15 bases between. The CDR3 has 15 residues. CDR3 sequence (DNA): TGTGCCAGCAGCCCCGACAGCCACACTCAAGAGACCCAGTACTTC. As protein: CASSPDSHTQETQYF. The full variable domain, completed using reference TRBV9 and TRBJ2-5, is DSGVTQTPKHLITATGQRVTLRCSPRSGDLSVYWYQQSLDQGLQFLIQYYNGEERAKGNILERFSAQQFPDLHSELNLSSLELGDSALYFCASSPDSHTQETQYFGPGTRLLVL.

V usage is TRBV28 and J usage is TRBJ2-5, with 10 nucleotides matching TRBD2. With 6 bases clipped from V and 5 bases from J, the junction kept 6 bases outside the gene matches. The CDR3 is 14 amino acids. Germline values: CDR1 MDHEN, CDR2 SYDVKM. CDR3 nucleotide sequence: TGTGCCAGCAGACTTAGCGGGGGGAGCGAGACCCAGTACTTC. Translating it yields CASRLSGGSETQYF.

The chain has TRBV4-1 and TRBJ2-7; D call uncertain. V was trimmed by 2 bases and J by 3 bases, leaving 14 bases between them. This CDR3 is 15 amino acids long. The V gene's germline CDR1 is MGHRA and CDR2 YSYEKL. For the CDR3, the DNA is TGCGCCAGCAGCCAAATATTCACCGCGAGCTACGAGCAGTACTTC. This translates into CASSQIFTASYEQYF.

The V and J genes are TRBV7-6 and TRBJ1-4; TRBD1 agrees at 7 bases. Germline loops: CDR1 SGHVS, CDR2 FNYEAQ. CDR3 length: 15 residues. V shed 3 bases and J 4 bases; nucleotides not matched to a gene: 5. The CDR3 coding sequence is TGTGCCAGCAGCTTTCAGGGGGTGAATAATGAAAAACTGTTTTTT. Translating gives CASSFQGVNNEKLFF.

This rearrangement joins TRBV2 to TRBJ1-2; unclear D gene. The CDR3 runs to 12 residues. Trimming cost V 7 bases and J 4 bases, with 10 bases left between them. Germline CDR1 is SNHLY and CDR2 is FYNNEI. The CDR3 sequence: CASIGISYGYTF. CDR3 DNA sequence: TGTGCCAGCATTGGCATATCCTATGGCTACACCTTC.

V and J are TRBV4-1 and TRBJ2-1, with D perhaps matching TRBD1 (6 bases). CDR1 and CDR2 (germline): MGHRA, YSYEKL. V was cut by 0 bases and J by 0 bases, with 9 bases left in between. This CDR3 region has 16 residues. The CDR3 nucleotides read TGCGCCAGCAGCCAAGAAACAGGGAGCTCCTACAATGAGCAGTTCTTC. Translating it yields CASSQETGSSYNEQFF.

The chain links TRBV4-1 to TRBJ1-2, with TRBD1 as a possible D gene (6 bases). Germline loops: CDR1 MGHRA, CDR2 YSYEKL. V dropped 5 bases and J dropped 4 bases, with 17 bases sitting between them. The CDR3 extends over 15 amino acids. CDR3 sequence: CASSYTGKDSYGYTF. The CDR3 DNA sequence: TGCGCCAGCAGCTATACAGGGAAAGACAGCTATGGCTACACCTTC.